This T cell receptor (beta chain) was documented in a study of Graves' ophthalmopathy and Graves' hyperthyroidism. Study-wide context: Peripheral blood was obtained at first diagnosis, ahead of any treatment.

Study-wide results and caveats: Sensitivity of around 86% and specificity of around 80% were achieved when a 13-signature model separated ophthalmopathy from stable hyperthyroidism.

Transcripts of RNA were the source for amplifying TCR beta CDR3 regions. Second-round multiplex PCR came after a first-round RT-PCR that employed HTBI primers. A single record per CDR3 protein comes from TCRdb applying MiXCR to the multiplex PCR reads. The data contain 200,000 to 250,000 distinct CDR3 sequences, around 45% of them singletons. A word on this clonotype: The antigen is unknown.

For donors with ophthalmopathy, the disease showed moderate-to-severe activity, reached CAS ≥3 and NOSPECS ≥4, and had lasted under 3 months. Serum thyroxine and TRAb, along with clinical symptoms, thyroid ultrasound and orbital computed tomography, were what diagnosis relied on. The J segment lost 3 bases and the V segment lost 2 bases, leaving 15 bases of the junction unmatched. The CDR3 covers 19 residues. Germline V gene lookup returns CDR1 MGHRA and CDR2 YSYEKL. This chain connects TRBV4-1 to TRBJ1-5; TRBD1 matches at 8 bases. The source of this sequence is an adult man with Graves' ophthalmopathy. Specimen: peripheral blood. CDR3 sequence: CASSQHDRGAMILNQPQHF. DNA for the CDR3: TGCGCCAGCAGCCAACACGACAGGGGCGCCATGATCCTCAATCAGCCCCAGCATTTT.